This entry is about one T cell receptor beta chain. The CDR3 has 13 amino acids. CDR1 is SGHAT, CDR2 FQNNGV, per germline. V lost 4 bases, J lost 6 bases, and 10 bases lay in between. In the original processing: Estimates of nucleated cell counts were drawn from the amplification of reference gene primers. Repertoires were generated with immunoSEQ multiplex PCR, while TCRdb's copy carries only in-frame clones and drops some. V and J calls and clone size are as listed in that table; D and trimming were resolved from the DNA. This table has 120,000 or so clones, roughly 80% appearing once. The entry originates in a study of blood T cell repertoires in COVID-19. Study context: The United States, Italy and Spain provided the acute and convalescent COVID-19 samples. T cells, B-cell-depleted T cells, or PBMCs provided the cDNA or gDNA that served as material.

The chain joins TRBV11-2 to TRBJ2-1; D is possibly TRBD1 (6 bases). Source material: peripheral blood. The receptor's source is a woman in her fifties or sixties with acute or convalescent COVID-19. The CDR3 here is CASSSDRFNEQFF. In nucleotides, the CDR3 is TGTGCCAGCAGCTCTGACAGGTTCAATGAGCAGTTCTTC.